The rows below give T cell receptor beta chains drawn from one sample of a study of CD8 T cells in Susac syndrome. TCRdb redid the calling of the immunoSEQ multiplex PCR reads with MiXCR, one entry per CDR3 protein. This table has some 300,000 distinct CDR3 sequences, about 88% appearing once. Sequencing input: CD8+ T cells from PBMCs. All receptors come from a human donor with multiple sclerosis. Each CDR3 is given with its conserved first and last residue. D genes are given only for firm matches. Expanded clones get a size class; other rows say once, few or many, or leave the size out.

cdr3_aa cdr3_nt clone_size j_call v_call d_call
CASSLGLDYNEQFF TGTGCTAGCAGCTTAGGACTAGACTACAATGAGCAGTTCTTC NA TRBJ2-1 TRBV7-7 TRBD2
CAIPYRDRDPWNEQFF TGTGCCATCCCCTACCGGGACAGGGATCCGTGGAATGAGCAGTTCTTC NA TRBJ2-1 TRBV10-3 TRBD1
CASSYSRDSGVSPLHF TGTGCCAGCAGTTACTCCCGAGACAGCGGGGTATCACCCCTCCACTTT NA TRBJ1-6 TRBV6-2/TRBV6-3 NA
CASSLAVKSSRNEQFF TGCGCCAGCAGCTTGGCCGTGAAATCGAGCCGCAATGAGCAGTTCTTC NA TRBJ2-1 TRBV5-1 NA
CASSPLGRTGFPLQETQYF TGTGCCAGCTCACCACTCGGACGTACAGGGTTTCCTTTGCAAGAGACCCAGTACTTC NA TRBJ2-5 TRBV18 NA
CASSFRPDGLQYF TGTGCCAGCAGTTTTCGCCCGGACGGACTGCAGTACTTC NA TRBJ2-7 TRBV28 NA
CASSQGQGTGGNQPQHF TGTGCCAGCTCGCAAGGACAGGGGACGGGGGGCAATCAGCCCCAGCATTTT NA TRBJ1-5 TRBV18 TRBD1
CASKPGHGSGVQETQYF TGCGCCAGCAAACCGGGTCATGGATCAGGGGTCCAAGAGACCCAGTACTTC NA TRBJ2-5 TRBV5-1 NA
CASSSTSTVKQFF TGTGCCAGCAGCTCGACTTCAACGGTTAAGCAGTTCTTC NA TRBJ2-1 TRBV7-9 NA
CASSHRGLVTGELFF TGCGCCAGCAGCCACAGGGGGCTAGTAACCGGGGAGCTGTTTTTT NA TRBJ2-2 TRBV4-3 TRBD1
CASTLAGDNEQFF TGTGCCAGCACACTAGCGGGAGACAATGAGCAGTTCTTC NA TRBJ2-1 TRBV2 TRBD2
CASRTSRDRGLGTQYF TGTGCCAGCAGAACCAGTAGGGACAGGGGCCTGGGGACCCAGTACTTC NA TRBJ2-5 TRBV12-3/TRBV12-4 TRBD1
CASSPLGAGDTQYF TGTGCCAGCAGTCCTCTCGGGGCCGGAGATACGCAGTATTTT NA TRBJ2-3 TRBV27 NA
CATLNGAAGDYEQYF TGTGCCACCCTTAACGGTGCAGCAGGGGACTACGAGCAGTACTTC NA TRBJ2-7 TRBV15 NA
CSGYAVSGEYNEQFF TGCAGCGGGTATGCGGTTAGCGGGGAGTACAATGAGCAGTTCTTC NA TRBJ2-1 TRBV29-1 TRBD2
CASSPGGGRGEYEQYF TGTGCCAGCTCCCCCGGGGGAGGCAGGGGGGAATACGAGCAGTACTTC few TRBJ2-7 TRBV12-3/TRBV12-4 NA
CASSFGQGGMEILFF TGTGCCAGCAGCTTTGGACAGGGCGGGATGGAAATACTGTTTTTT NA TRBJ1-4 TRBV7-9 TRBD1
CASSQTGFYGYTF TGTGCCAGCAGCCAGACAGGGTTCTATGGCTACACCTTC NA TRBJ1-2 TRBV7-3 TRBD1
CASRALEGLDEQFF TGTGCCAGCAGAGCACTCGAGGGCCTCGATGAGCAGTTCTTC NA TRBJ2-1 TRBV9 NA
CASSLGGVGELFF TGTGCCAGCAGCTTAGGGGGGGTCGGGGAGCTGTTTTTT NA TRBJ2-2 TRBV7-2 NA
CASRTGLFGSGANVLTF TGTGCCAGCAGGACAGGGTTATTTGGGAGTGGGGCCAACGTCCTGACTTTC NA TRBJ2-6 TRBV6-1 TRBD1
CASSLRQGATEQYF TGTGCCAGCAGTTTGAGACAGGGGGCAACCGAGCAGTACTTC NA TRBJ2-7 TRBV27 TRBD1
CASSRLGLADNEQFF TGTGCCAGCAGCCGATTGGGACTAGCGGACAATGAGCAGTTCTTC NA TRBJ2-1 TRBV7-9 TRBD2
CAWSTGTAGVSYEQYF TGTGCCTGGAGTACTGGGACGGCCGGAGTTTCCTACGAGCAGTACTTC NA TRBJ2-7 TRBV30 NA
CASTGGAGEQETQYF TGTGCCAGCACTGGGGGGGCGGGGGAGCAAGAGACCCAGTACTTC once TRBJ2-5 TRBV28 NA
CASAATGGDKNIQYF TGTGCTAGTGCTGCGACAGGGGGAGACAAAAACATTCAGTACTTC NA TRBJ2-4 TRBV12-5 TRBD1
CASSYSGTAFNTEAFF TGTGCCAGCAGTTACTCGGGGACAGCATTCAACACTGAAGCTTTCTTT NA TRBJ1-1 TRBV6-2/TRBV6-3 TRBD1
CAIRRGDYEQYF TGTGCCATCAGACGGGGAGACTACGAGCAGTACTTC NA TRBJ2-7 TRBV10-3 NA
CASSLGPGSTIYF TGTGCCAGCAGCTTGGGCCCCGGGAGCACCATATATTTT NA TRBJ1-3 TRBV5-6 NA
CASSPSAGELGYGYTF TGTGCCAGCAGTCCATCGGCTGGGGAGTTGGGCTATGGCTACACCTTC once TRBJ1-2 TRBV27 NA
CAWARGGRADETQYF TGTGCCTGGGCTAGGGGCGGGAGGGCCGATGAGACCCAGTACTTC NA TRBJ2-5 TRBV30 TRBD2
CASSESRTGGREQYF TGCGCCAGCAGTGAGTCTAGGACAGGGGGCAGGGAGCAGTACTTC NA TRBJ2-7 TRBV10-2 TRBD1
CASSSGGGTAQPQHF TGTGCCAGCAGTTCAGGAGGGGGGACTGCTCAGCCCCAGCATTTT NA TRBJ1-5 TRBV28 NA
CASCVGLLETQYF TGTGCCAGCTGTGTTGGACTGCTGGAGACCCAGTACTTC NA TRBJ2-5 TRBV2 NA
CASSLYTYEQYF TGTGCCAGCAGCCTATACACCTACGAGCAGTACTTC NA TRBJ2-7 TRBV3-1 NA
CASSDSLADGGDTQYF TGTGCCAGCAGCGACAGCTTGGCAGATGGAGGGGATACGCAGTATTTT NA TRBJ2-3 TRBV9 NA
CSVEDPGGAEEKLFF TGCAGCGTTGAAGATCCGGGGGGGGCGGAAGAAAAACTGTTTTTT NA TRBJ1-4 TRBV29-1 NA
CASSLGGVEKLFF TGTGCCAGCAGTTTGGGCGGGGTTGAAAAACTGTTTTTT NA TRBJ1-4 TRBV27 NA
CAVAFGGYTF TGTGCCGTCGCTTTCGGGGGCTACACCTTC few TRBJ1-2 TRBV7-6 NA
CASSQESNEQFF TGTGCCAGCAGCCAAGAGTCCAATGAGCAGTTCTTC once TRBJ2-1 TRBV28 NA
CASSWRVSNQPQHF TGTGCCAGTAGTTGGAGGGTAAGCAATCAGCCCCAGCATTTT NA TRBJ1-5 TRBV19 NA
CASSRPRGGETQYF TGCGCCAGCAGCCGACCGCGGGGGGGAGAGACCCAGTACTTC NA TRBJ2-5 TRBV4-1 TRBD2
CATWSPGQIRPTNTGELFF TGTGCCACCTGGTCCCCGGGACAGATTAGACCGACGAACACCGGGGAGCTGTTTTTT once TRBJ2-2 TRBV24-1 TRBD1
CASSTSRGSGWPQHF TGTGCCAGTAGTACCTCTCGAGGGTCCGGGTGGCCCCAGCATTTT NA TRBJ1-5 TRBV19 NA